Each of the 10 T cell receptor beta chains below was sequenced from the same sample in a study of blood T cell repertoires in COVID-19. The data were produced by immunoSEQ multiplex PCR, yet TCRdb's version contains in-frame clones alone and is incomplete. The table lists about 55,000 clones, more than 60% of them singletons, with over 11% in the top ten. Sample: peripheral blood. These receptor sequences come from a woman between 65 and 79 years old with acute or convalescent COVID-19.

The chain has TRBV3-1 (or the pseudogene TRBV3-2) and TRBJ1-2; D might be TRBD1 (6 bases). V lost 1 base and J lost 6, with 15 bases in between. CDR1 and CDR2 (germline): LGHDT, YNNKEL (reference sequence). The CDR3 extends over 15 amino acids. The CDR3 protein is CASSQAVGRDNGYTF. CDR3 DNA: TGTGCCAGCAGCCAAGCCGTCGGCAGGGACAATGGCTACACCTTC.

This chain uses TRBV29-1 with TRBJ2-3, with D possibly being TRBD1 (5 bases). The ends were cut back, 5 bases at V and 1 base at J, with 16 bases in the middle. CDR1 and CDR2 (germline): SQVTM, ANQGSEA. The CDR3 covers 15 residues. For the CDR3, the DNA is TGCAGCGTTAAGGGCCAGGGAAAGGGCACAGATACGCAGTATTTT. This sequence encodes CSVKGQGKGTDTQYF.

The CDR3 loop reads CASSVLPGEKDEQYF. CDR3 nucleotides: TGTGCCAGCAGCGTACTCCCGGGGGAGAAGGACGAGCAGTACTTC. The V and J genes are TRBV7-6 and TRBJ2-7; D may be TRBD2 (6 bases). V was pared by 5 bases and J by 5 bases, with 19 bases between. CDR3 length equals 15 residues. In germline, CDR1 is SGHVS, CDR2 FNYEAQ.

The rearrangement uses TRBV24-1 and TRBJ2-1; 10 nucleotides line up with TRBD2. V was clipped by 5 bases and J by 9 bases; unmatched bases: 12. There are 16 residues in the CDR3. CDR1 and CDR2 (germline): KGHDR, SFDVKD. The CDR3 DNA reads TGTGCCACCAGTGCCGGGCTAGCGGGGGTTCTAGGTGAGCAGTTCTTC. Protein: CATSAGLAGVLGEQFF.

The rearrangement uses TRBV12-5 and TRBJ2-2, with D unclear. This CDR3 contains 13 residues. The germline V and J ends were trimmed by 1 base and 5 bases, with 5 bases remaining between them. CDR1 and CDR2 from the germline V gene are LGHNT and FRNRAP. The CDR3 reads CASGLDGTGELFF. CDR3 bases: TGTGCTAGTGGTTTGGACGGGACCGGGGAGCTGTTTTTT.

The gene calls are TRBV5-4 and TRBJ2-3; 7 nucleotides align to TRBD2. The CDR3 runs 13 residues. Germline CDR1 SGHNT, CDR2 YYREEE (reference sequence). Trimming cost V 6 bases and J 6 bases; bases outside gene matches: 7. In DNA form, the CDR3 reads TGTGCCAGCACCCTTTGGGGAGGGGATACGCAGTATTTT. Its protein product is CASTLWGGDTQYF.

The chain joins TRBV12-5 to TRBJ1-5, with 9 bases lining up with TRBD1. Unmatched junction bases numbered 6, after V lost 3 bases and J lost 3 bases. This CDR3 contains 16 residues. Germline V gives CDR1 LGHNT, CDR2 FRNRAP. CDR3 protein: CASGFTGTGINQPQHF. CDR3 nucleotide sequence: TGTGCTAGTGGTTTCACCGGGACAGGGATCAATCAGCCCCAGCATTTT.

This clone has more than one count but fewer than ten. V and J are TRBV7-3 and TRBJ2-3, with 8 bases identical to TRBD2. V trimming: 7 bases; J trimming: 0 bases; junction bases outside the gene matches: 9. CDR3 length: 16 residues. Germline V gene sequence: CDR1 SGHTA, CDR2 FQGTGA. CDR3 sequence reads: CASTLGGGLSTDTQYF. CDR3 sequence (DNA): TGTGCCAGCACCCTGGGCGGGGGGCTTAGCACAGATACGCAGTATTTT.

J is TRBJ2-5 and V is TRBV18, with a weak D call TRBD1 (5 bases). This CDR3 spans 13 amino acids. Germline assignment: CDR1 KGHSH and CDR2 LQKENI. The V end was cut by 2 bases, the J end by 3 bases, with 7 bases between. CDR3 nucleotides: TGTGCCAGCTCACCAAAGGACAAAGAGACCCAGTACTTC. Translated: CASSPKDKETQYF.

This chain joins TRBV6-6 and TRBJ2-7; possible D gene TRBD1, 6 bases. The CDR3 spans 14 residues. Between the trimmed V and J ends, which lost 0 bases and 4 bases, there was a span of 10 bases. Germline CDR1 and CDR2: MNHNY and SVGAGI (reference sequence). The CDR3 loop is CASSYSTGPYEQYV. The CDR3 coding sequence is TGTGCCAGCAGTTACTCGACAGGACCGTACGAGCAGTACGTC.